Listed here are 17 T cell receptor beta chains from one sample, sequenced in a study of identical twins. Using its own MiXCR run on the 5' RACE reads, TCRdb lists one record per CDR3 protein. The table has roughly 260,000 distinct CDR3 sequences, over 13% seen once. Material for sequencing was memory (CD45RO+) T cells sorted from blood. The receptors come from a young woman in good health.

This clonotype occurred a few times. The chain carries TRBV10-3 and TRBJ2-7, with D possibly matching TRBD1 (6 bases). The CDR3 extends over 15 amino acids. Trimming left V 0 bases short and J 6 bases short, with 15 bases between. Germline V gene data show CDR1 as ENHRY and CDR2 as SYGVKD. The CDR3 nucleotides are TGTGCCATCAGTGAGTCTAGCTACAGGGAGCGCGAGCAGTACTTC. Its translation: CAISESSYREREQYF.

This clonotype was counted a few times. This chain connects TRBV30 to TRBJ2-3, with no clear D. CDR3 length equals 13 residues. V was cut by 3 bases and J by 5 bases, with 12 bases left in between. Germline CDR1 GTSNPN, CDR2 SVGIG (reference sequence). The CDR3 protein is CAWRTPLIDTQYF. CDR3 bases: TGTGCCTGGAGGACTCCGCTCATAGATACGCAGTATTTT.

This clonotype was seen a few times. A much larger clone differs by one base, so this may be a read error. The chain links TRBV12-3 or TRBV12-4 to TRBJ2-2; D unresolved. V was shortened by 5 bases and J by 1 base, with 5 bases between the two germline ends. The CDR3 is 13 amino acids. The CDR3 nucleotides read TGTGCCAGCAGTCACAGGAACACCGGGGAGCTGTTTTTT. It translates to CASSHRNTGELFF.

The chain is built from TRBV15 and TRBJ1-2; D is unresolved. CDR3 length: 12 residues. Germline V gene data show CDR1 as LNHNV and CDR2 as YYDKDF (reference sequence). V was shortened by 3 bases and J by 13 bases, with 15 bases between the two germline ends. The CDR3 spells CATSRDGPTPTF. Written as DNA, the CDR3 is TGTGCCACCAGCAGGGATGGGCCCACTCCCACCTTC.

This chain joins TRBV7-9 and TRBJ2-5; D not resolved. The CDR3 sequence is 14 residues long. V lost 5 bases, J lost 0 bases, and 10 bases lay in between. CDR1 and CDR2 from the germline V gene are SEHNR and FQNEAQ (reference sequence). CDR3 region: CASSPQTYQETQYF. DNA of the CDR3: TGTGCCAGCAGCCCTCAGACGTACCAAGAGACCCAGTACTTC.

Only a few counts were recorded for this clonotype. The CDR3 sequence is CASSRFPGLAGGNEQFF. For the CDR3, the DNA is TGTGCCAGCAGCCGGTTTCCGGGACTAGCGGGGGGGAATGAGCAGTTCTTC. The chain uses TRBV3-1 and TRBJ2-1; TRBD2 matches at 16 bases. This CDR3 has 17 residues. The germline gives CDR1 LGHDT, CDR2 YNNKEL (reference sequence). With 4 bases clipped from V and 7 bases from J, the junction kept 7 bases outside the gene matches.

This clonotype was observed a handful of times. V and J are TRBV7-6 and TRBJ2-2; D is possibly TRBD1 or TRBD2 (5 bases each). The germline CDR1 and CDR2 sequences are SGHVS and FNYEAQ. This CDR3 contains 14 residues. V gave up 4 bases and J gave up 5 bases, with 11 bases separating them. This chain's CDR3 is CASSSGRRTGELFF. For the CDR3, the DNA is TGTGCCAGCAGCTCGGGACGGCGGACCGGGGAGCTGTTTTTT.

The chain carries TRBV14 and TRBJ1-4; D gene unclear. The CDR3 totals 17 residues. V was trimmed by 2 bases and J by 0 bases, leaving 13 bases between them. Per germline, CDR1 SGHDN and CDR2 FVKESK. Here the CDR3 reads CASSQSTLYTTNEKLFF. CDR3 nucleotide sequence: TGTGCCAGCAGCCAATCGACACTTTATACAACTAATGAAAAACTGTTTTTT.

The genes are TRBV12-3 or TRBV12-4 and TRBJ1-5; D is perhaps TRBD1 (5 bases). Between the trimmed V and J ends, which lost 2 bases and 6 bases, there was a span of 14 bases. The CDR3 length is 15 residues. This CDR3 is CASSLSGLLSQPQHF. CDR3 coding DNA: TGTGCCAGCAGTTTATCGGGGCTTTTAAGTCAGCCCCAGCATTTT.

This clonotype was picked up a small number of times. This chain joins TRBV20-1 and TRBJ1-4; 10 bases align to TRBD1. V gave up 7 bases and J gave up 7 bases; unmatched junction bases: 6. This CDR3 is 13 amino acids long. CDR1 and CDR2 from the germline V gene are DFQATT and SNEGSKA (reference sequence). Written as DNA, the CDR3 is TGCAGTGGGGGGACAGGGGATTCTGAAAAACTGTTTTTT. It codes for CSGGTGDSEKLFF.

The chain employs TRBV12-3 or TRBV12-4 and TRBJ2-7; no clear D gene. CDR3 size: 11 residues. The V end was cut by 4 bases, the J end by 6 bases, with 7 bases between. The CDR3 nucleotides read TGTGCCAGCAGTTGGTCAGTCGAGCAGTACTTC. It yields the protein CASSWSVEQYF.

The rearrangement links TRBV29-1 to TRBJ2-7, with 10 bases aligning to TRBD1. V lost 7 bases, J lost 0 bases, and 3 bases stayed unmatched. Germline loops: CDR1 SQVTM, CDR2 ANQGSEA. The CDR3 extends over 13 amino acids. CDR3 residues: CSGTGGDSYEQYF. The CDR3 DNA reads TGCAGCGGGACAGGGGGAGACTCCTACGAGCAGTACTTC.

This clonotype was observed a handful of times. CDR3 bases: TGCAGTGCTATAGACCCCAGGGGGAACACTGAAGCTTTCTTT. Amino acids: CSAIDPRGNTEAFF. The V gene is TRBV20-1, the J gene TRBJ1-1, with D possibly TRBD1 on 6 matching bases. The CDR3 consists of 14 residues. V lost 4 bases to trimming and J lost 1 base, with 13 bases between them. Germline values: CDR1 DFQATT, CDR2 SNEGSKA (reference sequence).

The chain joins TRBV27 to TRBJ1-6, with 8 bases matching TRBD1. The CDR3 has 13 residues. After removal of 11 bases from V and 7 bases from J, the junction contained 7 bases not matched to a gene. Germline V gene lookup returns CDR1 MNHEY and CDR2 SMNVEV (reference sequence). CDR3: CAAGDRRNSPLHF. The CDR3 DNA sequence: TGTGCCGCCGGGGACAGGCGGAATTCACCCCTCCACTTT.

The genes are TRBV7-2 and TRBJ2-2; TRBD1 might be the D (5 bases). The CDR3 covers 17 residues. Germline CDR1 is SGHTA and CDR2 is FQGNSA. V was pared by 5 bases and J by 0 bases, with 16 bases between. CDR3 DNA sequence: TGTGCCAGCAGCCCTTCTGTGGGGCATACGAACACCGGGGAGCTGTTTTTT. Its protein product is CASSPSVGHTNTGELFF.

This clonotype was detected only a few times. The chain has TRBV29-1 and TRBJ2-1; D possibly corresponds to TRBD1 (6 bases). Germline values: CDR1 SQVTM, CDR2 ANQGSEA. This CDR3 comprises 17 residues. Trimming pared 0 bases from V and 3 bases from J, leaving 18 bases between. CDR3 DNA: TGCAGCGTTGAAGAAAGCTTTGCAAGGGGACACTACAATGAGCAGTTCTTC. Its translation: CSVEESFARGHYNEQFF.

The rearrangement joins TRBV10-3 to TRBJ2-1; D not resolved. The germline CDR1 and CDR2 sequences are ENHRY and SYGVKD. V lost 0 bases and J 4 bases, leaving 10 bases between the germline ends. CDR3 length: 15 residues. CDR3 amino acids: CAISESGVRYNEQFF. Written as DNA, the CDR3 is TGTGCCATCAGTGAGTCAGGAGTTCGATACAATGAGCAGTTCTTC.